A single sample is the source of the 26 T cell receptor beta chains below, sequenced in a study of T cell changes during pregnancy in multiple sclerosis (dated by TCRdb to between 2019 and 2020). Receptors were amplified or captured by the immunoSEQ multiplex PCR assay. Not all clones reach the TCRdb copy of this immuneACCESS table, which keeps in-frame sequences only. Checked studies attribute under half of the gap to unresolved V genes and leave the rest unexplained. Present in this sample are around 60,000 clones, roughly 96% of which were seen just once. The ten largest clones take up under 2.5% of the sample. The sample consisted of CD8+ T cells from peripheral blood mononuclear cells, taken after pregnancy. The receptors come from a female donor with multiple sclerosis, enrolled in a pregnancy study.

This chain uses TRBV7-2 with TRBJ2-7; D ambiguous. There are 12 residues in the CDR3. The germline V gene has CDR1 SGHTA and CDR2 FQGNSA. V dropped 5 bases and J dropped 4 bases, with 9 bases sitting between them. The CDR3 DNA follows: TGTGCCAGCAGCCCGTACGGGTACGAGCAGTACTTC. Its protein is CASSPYGYEQYF.

The chain is built from TRBV28 and TRBJ1-2; 7 bases agree with TRBD1. Looked up from germline, CDR1 is MDHEN and CDR2 is SYDVKM. J was trimmed by 8 bases and V by 6 bases; bases with no gene match: 18. The CDR3 is 16 amino acids. DNA of the CDR3: TGTGCCAGCAGCGACCTTGACAGGGCGGAATTTTGGGGCTACACCTTC. It translates to CASSDLDRAEFWGYTF.

The chain has TRBV28 and TRBJ2-3; D is uncertain. Germline lookup yields CDR1 MDHEN and CDR2 SYDVKM. The CDR3 is 13 amino acids. Deletions cut 3 bases from V and 1 base from J, with 5 bases between. The CDR3, as DNA: TGTGCCAGCAGTTTTCGTGGCACAGATACGCAGTATTTT. Its protein product is CASSFRGTDTQYF.

The chain uses TRBV19 and TRBJ1-5, with 9 bases aligning to TRBD1. The V gene's germline CDR1 is LNHDA and CDR2 SQIVND (reference sequence). CDR3 length: 13 residues. Losses at the gene ends were 9 bases for V and 4 bases for J; bases not matched to a gene: 4. CDR3 in DNA: TGTGCCAGCGACAGGGGGTTGAATCAGCCCCAGCATTTT. Amino acids: CASDRGLNQPQHF.

The chain carries TRBV6-1 and TRBJ2-1, with 7 nucleotides matching TRBD1. The CDR3 is 15 residues long. J lost 4 bases, V lost 8 bases, and 11 bases had no gene match. Germline V CDR1 and CDR2: MNHNS, SASEGT. CDR3 bases: TGTGCCAGCTGCCTTCGACAGGGCCCTTACAATGAGCAGTTCTTC. Translation: CASCLRQGPYNEQFF.

This chain connects TRBV30 to TRBJ2-7; 8 positions match TRBD2. The CDR3 runs 14 residues. Germline V gene sequence: CDR1 GTSNPN, CDR2 SVGIG (reference sequence). Trimming at V came to 0 bases and at J to 4 bases, leaving 5 bases not matched to a gene. The chain's CDR3 is CAWSVGSGEYEQYF. The CDR3 nucleotides are TGTGCCTGGAGTGTAGGTAGCGGGGAATACGAGCAGTACTTC.

The V call is TRBV27, the J call TRBJ2-5, with 9 nucleotides matching TRBD1. The CDR3 consists of 14 residues. CDR1 and CDR2 (germline): MNHEY, SMNVEV (reference sequence). J gave up 5 bases and V 6 bases, and 7 bases lay outside the gene matches. The CDR3 sequence is CASRPTGGRETQYF. Written as DNA, the CDR3 is TGTGCCAGCAGACCCACAGGGGGCAGGGAGACCCAGTACTTC.

The V and J genes are TRBV9 and TRBJ2-1; 11 positions match TRBD2. V trimming: 6 bases; J trimming: 10 bases; junction bases outside the gene matches: 9. CDR1 SGDLS and CDR2 YYNGEE come from the germline V gene. There are 14 residues in the CDR3. Here the CDR3 reads CASNLAGGPGEQFF. In nucleotides, the CDR3 is TGTGCCAGCAACTTAGCGGGAGGGCCAGGGGAGCAGTTCTTC.

This chain connects TRBV29-1 to TRBJ2-2; D gene unclear. V gave up 7 bases and J gave up 4 bases, with 7 bases separating them. From germline, CDR1 is SQVTM and CDR2 ANQGSEA. The CDR3 is made up of 11 amino acids. As DNA, the CDR3 is TGCAGCGGAGAACTCACCGGGGAGCTGTTTTTT. This translates into CSGELTGELFF.

To note about this clone: The junction departs from germline at one end; a sequencing error may be responsible. This chain uses TRBV7-7 with TRBJ2-5; TRBD1 aligns across 10 bases. There are 15 residues in the CDR3. CDR1 is SSHAT and CDR2 is FNYEAQ in the germline V gene (reference sequence). The CDR3 DNA is TGTGCTAGCATACCCGGGACAGGGGCCGGGGAGACCCAGTACTTC. Protein product: CASIPGTGAGETQYF.

The rearrangement links TRBV7-5 to TRBJ2-2; the table gives TRBD2 as D, unverified against the DNA. TRBV7-5 is shown as a pseudogene. The CDR3 contains 16 residues. The CDR3 DNA follows: TGTGCCAGAAGCTTAGGGCCACTAGTTGGGATCCGGGAGCTGTTTTTT. Amino acid sequence: CARSLGPLVGIRELFF.

This clone was detected only once. This sequence joins TRBV10-3 and TRBJ2-3, with D unclear. Trimming shortened V by 7 bases and J by 0 bases, and 8 bases separated the two germline ends. This CDR3 contains 13 residues. Germline-derived CDR1 and CDR2 are ENHRY and SYGVKD. The CDR3 region has the DNA TGTGCCATCAAACAGCCTAGCACAGATACGCAGTATTTT. This encodes CAIKQPSTDTQYF.

This clone came up once. This chain uses TRBV2 with TRBJ2-5, with a weak D call TRBD2 (6 bases). The CDR3 has 15 amino acids. Trimming stripped 5 bases from V and 1 base from J, with 14 bases between. Germline V gene sequence: CDR1 SNHLY, CDR2 FYNNEI. CDR3 amino acids: CASSPLLGGQETQYF. The CDR3 nucleotides are TGTGCCAGCAGTCCGCTTTTGGGAGGCCAAGAGACCCAGTACTTC.

This chain joins TRBV28 and TRBJ2-7; no definite D call. Germline V gene lookup returns CDR1 MDHEN and CDR2 SYDVKM. Between the trimmed V and J ends, which lost 0 bases and 5 bases, there was a span of 5 bases. CDR3 size: 12 residues. The CDR3 loop is CASSLWTNEQYF. In nucleotides, the CDR3 is TGTGCCAGCAGTTTATGGACAAACGAGCAGTACTTC.

This chain links TRBV19 with TRBJ2-7; TRBD2 matches at 7 bases. The germline CDR1 and CDR2 sequences are LNHDA and SQIVND (reference sequence). V lost 3 bases and J lost 6; bases outside the gene matches: 8. The CDR3 extends over 14 amino acids. CDR3 protein: CASSISTGGREQYF. The CDR3 DNA reads as TGTGCCAGTAGTATTTCCACGGGAGGCCGCGAGCAGTACTTC.

The chain combines TRBV9 with TRBJ1-1, with a weak D call TRBD1 (5 bases). V dropped 3 bases and J dropped 10 bases, with 19 bases sitting between them. The CDR3 consists of 14 residues. CDR1 and CDR2 (germline): SGDLS, YYNGEE. The CDR3 nucleotides read TGTGCCAGCAGCGCAGATACGTCCGGGGGGTCAGCTTTCTTT. Translated: CASSADTSGGSAFF.

The chain links TRBV27 to TRBJ1-5, with TRBD1 matching over 8 bases. Trimming at V came to 2 bases and at J to 8 bases, leaving 5 bases not matched to a gene. Germline CDR1 and CDR2: MNHEY and SMNVEV (reference sequence). There are 14 residues in the CDR3. The CDR3 sequence is CASSLRTGIEPQHF. The CDR3 coding sequence is TGTGCCAGCAGTTTACGGACAGGGATTGAGCCCCAGCATTTT.

V and J are TRBV6-5 and TRBJ2-3; D is perhaps TRBD2 (6 bases). This CDR3 has 15 residues. V was clipped by 6 bases and J by 5 bases, with 18 bases between them. In germline, CDR1 is MNHEY, CDR2 SVGAGI. The CDR3 loop is CASSPGGALGDTQYF. The CDR3 DNA follows: TGTGCCAGCAGCCCCGGAGGGGCGCTGGGAGATACGCAGTATTTT.

The chain combines TRBV15 with TRBJ1-1; maybe TRBD1 (6 bases). The CDR3 loop spans 15 amino acids. V dropped 2 bases and J dropped 0 bases, with 10 bases sitting between them. CDR1 and CDR2 from the germline V gene are LNHNV and YYDKDF (reference sequence). The CDR3 protein is CATSRLQGLNTEAFF. CDR3 DNA sequence: TGTGCCACCAGCAGATTACAGGGACTGAACACTGAAGCTTTCTTT.

J is TRBJ2-2 and V is TRBV9, with TRBD2 identical over 7 bases. V lost 3 bases to trimming and J lost 0 bases; unmatched junction nucleotides: 5. Germline CDR1 and CDR2: SGDLS and YYNGEE. The CDR3 is 16 amino acids. The CDR3 DNA sequence: TGTGCCAGCAGCGCATCTAGCGGACCGAACACCGGGGAGCTGTTTTTT. It is translated as CASSASSGPNTGELFF.

The J gene is TRBJ2-5, the V gene TRBV27; TRBD2 might be the D (6 bases). V was shortened by 3 bases and J by 4 bases, with 12 bases between the two germline ends. There are 14 residues in the CDR3. Germline V gives CDR1 MNHEY, CDR2 SMNVEV (reference sequence). CDR3 sequence: CASSFGGDGETQYF. The CDR3 DNA is TGTGCCAGCAGTTTTGGCGGGGACGGAGAGACCCAGTACTTC.

This chain joins TRBV29-1 and TRBJ2-5; a possible D gene is TRBD2 (7 bases). Germline V gives CDR1 SQVTM, CDR2 ANQGSEA. The ends were cut back, 2 bases at V and 4 bases at J, with 14 bases in the middle. The length of the CDR3 is 14 residues. CDR3 protein: CSVESGGYGETQYF. CDR3 coding DNA: TGCAGCGTTGAATCGGGGGGCTATGGAGAGACCCAGTACTTC.

This chain connects TRBV2 to TRBJ2-5; no clear D. The end of the DNA is better explained by TRBJ2-7, so the J call may be wrong. This CDR3 has 11 amino acids. Per the germline V gene, CDR1 is SNHLY and CDR2 is FYNNEI. The CDR3: CASSEIYEQYF. CDR3 nucleotides: TGTGCCAGCAGTGAGATCTACGAGCAGTACTTC.

Concerning this clone itself: One end of the junction fails to match germline, which may point to a read error. The gene calls are TRBV7-9 and TRBJ2-7; 9 bases match TRBD2. This CDR3 has 14 amino acids. CDR1 and CDR2 from the germline V gene are SEHNR and FQNEAQ (reference sequence). CDR3 loop: CASRRSGSSNEQYF. Written as DNA, the CDR3 is TGTGCCAGCCGTCGTAGCGGGAGCTCCAACGAGCAGTACTTC.

This rearrangement joins TRBV6-6 to TRBJ1-2, with D perhaps TRBD1 (5 bases). The CDR3 loop spans 13 amino acids. Trimming pared 2 bases from V and 7 bases from J, leaving 11 bases between. Germline values: CDR1 MNHNY, CDR2 SVGAGI (reference sequence). As DNA, the CDR3 is TGTGCCAGCAGTTACACCCAGGGTGGTGGCTACACCTTC. It codes for CASSYTQGGGYTF.

V and J are TRBV10-1 and TRBJ1-2; TRBD1 aligns across 9 bases. Germline assignment: CDR1 WNHNN and CDR2 SYGVQD (reference sequence). Losses at the gene ends were 9 bases for V and 8 bases for J; bases not matched to a gene: 10. The CDR3 spans 13 residues. The DNA for the CDR3 is TGCGCCAGTGATACAGGGGGCGTTATAGGCTACACCTTC. Translated: CASDTGGVIGYTF.